A selection of T cell receptor beta chains follows, all from one sample in a study of OX40 agonist ivuxolimab in advanced cancers. Produced via immunoSEQ multiplex PCR; TCRdb's table is partial and in-frame only. This table holds some 150,000 clones, about nine tenths found once. The sample was CD4+ or CD8+ T cells sorted from blood, taken in a trial of the OX40 agonist ivuxolimab. The receptors were sampled from an adult with an advanced solid tumor such as melanoma, head and neck, liver or kidney cancer. Both conserved end residues are part of each CDR3. A D gene is named only where the DNA matches it firmly. Not every row has a clone size; where given, it reads once, few, many or a size class.

>-|TRBV6-1|-|TRBJ2-7
TGTGCCAGCTTAGTCCCGGGACGCGGATCCTACGAGCAGTACTTC
CASLVPGRGSYEQYF
>TRBD1|TRBV27|-|TRBJ2-7
TGTGCCAGCAGTTCGGACAGGGGGTACTACGAGCAGTACTTC
CASSSDRGYYEQYF
>-|TRBV11-2|-|TRBJ1-2
TGTGCCAGCAGCACTCGAGGAGAGGGTCAGAATGGCTACACCTTC
CASSTRGEGQNGYTF
>-|TRBV2|-|TRBJ1-2
TGTGCCAGCAGCGACTATGGCTACACCTTC
CASSDYGYTF
>-|TRBV27|once|TRBJ2-7
TGTGCCAGCAGGAGAGCTTCGTACGAGCAGTACTTC
CASRRASYEQYF
>TRBD2|TRBV2|-|TRBJ2-3
TGTGCCAGCATCGGGACTAGCGGCACAGATACGCAGTATTTT
CASIGTSGTDTQYF
>-|TRBV4-3|-|TRBJ1-1
TGCGCCAGCAGCCAAGGTGGGGCCAGACGAGGGACTGAAGCTTTCTTT
CASSQGGARRGTEAFF
>-|TRBV18|-|TRBJ1-1
TGTGCCAGCTCACCTAGGCAGGGAGTGGCGGACACTGAAGCTTTCTTT
CASSPRQGVADTEAFF
>-|TRBV6-6|-|TRBJ1-5
TGTGCCAGCAGTAAAGGGGAGGGTAGCAATCAGCCCCAGCATTTT
CASSKGEGSNQPQHF
>TRBD1|TRBV28|-|TRBJ1-2
TGTGCCAGCAGTTTGCTTAACAGGGGGGGCTACACCTTC
CASSLLNRGGYTF
>-|TRBV19|-|TRBJ1-2
TGTGCCAGTAGTATAGGCCGGGGGCTCGAAGGCTACACCTTC
CASSIGRGLEGYTF
>TRBD1|TRBV29-1|-|TRBJ1-4
TGCAGCGTTTTTGCCGGGACAGAAAATGAAAAACTGTTTTTT
CSVFAGTENEKLFF
>TRBD2|TRBV2|-|TRBJ2-5
TGTGCCAGCAGTCCTATATTGGGACTAGCGGGAGCGTTTTTTGAGACCCAGTACTTC
CASSPILGLAGAFFETQYF
>-|TRBV6-6|-|TRBJ1-1
TGTGCCAGCAGTTACTCATCAAGGACTGAAGCTTTCTTT
CASSYSSRTEAFF
>TRBD2|TRBV29-1|-|TRBJ2-2
TGCAGCGTTGAACGCCTAGCGGCCGGGGAGCTGTTTTTT
CSVERLAAGELFF
>-|TRBV7-9|-|TRBJ2-7
TGTGCCAGCATCCCTCCCGAGCAGTACTTC
CASIPPEQYF
>-|TRBV28|-|TRBJ1-5
TGTGCCAGCAGTTTAGGGACGGGGGTGCGGAGCAATCAGCCCCAGCATTTT
CASSLGTGVRSNQPQHF
>-|TRBV7-8|-|TRBJ2-2
TGTGCCAGCAGCTTGGGGGGAGTTTCGAACACCGGGGAGCTGTTTTTT
CASSLGGVSNTGELFF
>-|TRBV4-3|once|TRBJ1-5
TGCGCCAGCAGCCAAGATCTGCGGCAGCGTAATCAGCCCCAGCATTTT
CASSQDLRQRNQPQHF
>TRBD2|TRBV10-3|-|TRBJ2-7
TGTGCCATCAGTTCACTAGCGGGAGTCAACGAGCAGTACTTC
CAISSLAGVNEQYF
>-|TRBV5-8|-|TRBJ1-2
TGTGCCAGCAGCTTGGGGGGAATCGGCTATGGCTACACCTTC
CASSLGGIGYGYTF
>-|TRBV28|-|TRBJ1-2
TGTGCCAGCAGTTTACGGGGGTGGTCCTATGGCTACACCTTC
CASSLRGWSYGYTF
>-|TRBV28|-|TRBJ1-4
TGTGCCAGCCGGACTAATGAAAAACTGTTTTTT
CASRTNEKLFF
>TRBD1|TRBV7-3|-|TRBJ2-3
TGTGCCAGCAGCTTAGGGCAGGGGGCCACAGATACGCAGTATTTT
CASSLGQGATDTQYF
>TRBD1|TRBV28|-|TRBJ1-4
TGTGCCAGCACCACGACAGGGGCAACTAATGAAAAACTGTTTTTT
CASTTTGATNEKLFF
>TRBD1|TRBV28|-|TRBJ2-7
TGTGCCAGCAGTTCGGGACAGGGATACGAGCAGTACTTC
CASSSGQGYEQYF
>TRBD1|TRBV2|-|TRBJ1-2
TGTGCCAGCAGTGACCCCGGACAGGGTCTATTCTATGGCTACACCTTC
CASSDPGQGLFYGYTF
>-|TRBV19|-|TRBJ1-2
TGTGCCAGTAGTATAGATAACCAGTATGGCTACACCTTC
CASSIDNQYGYTF
>TRBD2|TRBV2|-|TRBJ2-2
TGTGCCAGCAGTGAAGGGCCTAGGGGACTAGGGAACGGGGAGCTGTTTTTT
CASSEGPRGLGNGELFF
>-|TRBV7-3|-|TRBJ2-2
TGTGCCAGCAGCCAGACCAAGGTCGGGGAGCTGTTTTTT
CASSQTKVGELFF
>-|TRBV7-9|-|TRBJ2-7
TGTGCCAGCAGCGGGCCAGCAGACGAGCAGTACTTC
CASSGPADEQYF
>-|TRBV5-1|-|TRBJ1-1
TGCGCCAGCAGCTTGGCCCTGCAGGGGAACACTGAAGCTTTCTTT
CASSLALQGNTEAFF
>-|TRBV11-2|-|TRBJ2-7
TGTGCCAGCAGCTCGTACTCGACAGGCGCTTTGAACGAGCAGTACTTC
CASSSYSTGALNEQYF
>-|TRBV6-5|-|TRBJ2-5
TGTGCCAGCGGACGGGAGTACCAAGAGACCCAGTACTTC
CASGREYQETQYF
>-|TRBV19|once|TRBJ1-5
TGTGCCAGTAGTACCCTGGACACCCTTGGCGGCAATCAGCCCCAGCATTTT
CASSTLDTLGGNQPQHF
>TRBD2|TRBV27|-|TRBJ2-5
TGTGCCAGCAGACCTTCCCCTAGCGGGAGTCGCGGTGAGACCCAGTACTTC
CASRPSPSGSRGETQYF
>-|TRBV9|-|TRBJ1-1
TGTGCCAGCAGCGTAGCACCGACAGGGAACACTGAAGCTTTCTTT
CASSVAPTGNTEAFF
>-|TRBV7-9|-|TRBJ1-4
TGTGCCAGCAGCTTAGCGGGGGGGGCTGGCGAAAAACTGTTTTTT
CASSLAGGAGEKLFF
>TRBD1|TRBV10-3|-|TRBJ2-7
TGTGCCATCAGTGAGTCGATGACAGGGGTGAAGCAGTACTTC
CAISESMTGVKQYF
>TRBD1|TRBV11-2|-|TRBJ2-5
TGTGCCAGCAGCTTCGGCCAGGGGGCAGGAGAGACCCAGTACTTC
CASSFGQGAGETQYF
>-|TRBV15|-|TRBJ2-7
TGTGCCACCAGCAGAAAGGCGTGGTCGGCGGGATCGGAGAACGAGCAGTACTTC
CATSRKAWSAGSENEQYF
>-|TRBV14|-|TRBJ2-3
TGTGCCAGCAGCCAAGTAGAGAGAACGCAGTATTTT
CASSQVERTQYF
>-|TRBV7-3|-|TRBJ2-2
TGTGCCAGCAGCTTACAACAGACCGGGGAGCTGTTTTTT
CASSLQQTGELFF
>-|TRBV20-1|-|TRBJ2-5
TGCAGTGCTAGGCCTCAAGAGACCCAGTACTTC
CSARPQETQYF
>TRBD2|TRBV25-1|-|TRBJ2-1
TGTGCCAGCAGTGATCGCGGGAGTGGGTACAATGAGCAGTTCTTC
CASSDRGSGYNEQFF
>-|TRBV10-2|-|TRBJ2-7
TGCGCCAGCACCGAGATCCGGGGGCAGGCGTACTTC
CASTEIRGQAYF
>-|TRBV7-9|once|TRBJ2-1
TGTGCCAGCAGCGGGCTCACCAATGAGCAGTTCTTC
CASSGLTNEQFF
>TRBD1|TRBV4-3|-|TRBJ1-4
TGCGCCAGCAGCCCGTCGGGACAGGGATCCGAAAAACTGTTTTTT
CASSPSGQGSEKLFF
>TRBD1|TRBV28|-|TRBJ1-3
TGTGCCAGCAGTCCACAGGGGGACACCATATATTTT
CASSPQGDTIYF
>-|TRBV7-7|-|TRBJ2-5
TGTGCTAGCAGCGTTGCCGGGACACCCGAGACCCAGTACTTC
CASSVAGTPETQYF
>-|TRBV28|few|TRBJ1-2
TGTGCCAGCAGACCTACCGGGTTGGGGGGGATTAATGGCTACACCTTC
CASRPTGLGGINGYTF
>TRBD2|TRBV5-1|-|TRBJ2-1
TGCGCCAGCAGCTTGCTTCCTTTCGGGGGGTCGGCCGACAATGAGCAGTTCTTC
CASSLLPFGGSADNEQFF
>-|TRBV9|-|TRBJ2-7
TGTGCCAGCAGCGTAGAAAGCGGCAGTCCGTACGAGCAGTACTTC
CASSVESGSPYEQYF
>TRBD1|TRBV6-5|-|TRBJ1-5
TGTGCCAGTAGAACAGGGGGCATAAGCAATCAGCCCCAGCATTTT
CASRTGGISNQPQHF
>-|TRBV30|-|TRBJ2-3
TGTGCCTGGAGTGTGGGCCCTCTGGATACGCAGTATTTT
CAWSVGPLDTQYF
>-|TRBV15|-|TRBJ1-1
TGTGCCACCAGCAGTTTTCAGGGCGGCACTGAAGCTTTCTTT
CATSSFQGGTEAFF
>TRBD1|TRBV9|-|TRBJ1-4
TGTGCCAGCAGCGTAGAGGGACAGGGGAATGAAAAACTGTTTTTT
CASSVEGQGNEKLFF
>TRBD1|TRBV18|-|TRBJ2-2
TGTGCCAGCTCCCCGCTCAAGGGGGCATTGAACACCGGGGAGCTGTTTTTT
CASSPLKGALNTGELFF